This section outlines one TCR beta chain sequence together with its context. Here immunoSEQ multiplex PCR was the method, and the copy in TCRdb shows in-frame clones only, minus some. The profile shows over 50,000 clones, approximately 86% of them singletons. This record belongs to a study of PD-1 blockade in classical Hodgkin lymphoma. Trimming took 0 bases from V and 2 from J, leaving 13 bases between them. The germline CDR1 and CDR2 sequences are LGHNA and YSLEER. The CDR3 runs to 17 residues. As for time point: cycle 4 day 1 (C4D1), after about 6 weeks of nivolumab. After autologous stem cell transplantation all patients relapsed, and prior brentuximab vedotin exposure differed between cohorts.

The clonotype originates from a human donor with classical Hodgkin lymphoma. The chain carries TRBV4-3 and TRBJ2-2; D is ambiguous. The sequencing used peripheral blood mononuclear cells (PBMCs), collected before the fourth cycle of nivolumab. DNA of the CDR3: TGCGCCAGCAGCCAAGAACGGTCAGGCGTAAACACCGGGGAGCTGTTTTTT. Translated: CASSQERSGVNTGELFF.